Below, 20 T cell receptor beta chains from the same sample are listed, as sequenced in a study of early T cells in non-severe SARS-CoV-2 infection. TCRdb re-derived calls from the 5' RACE reads in MiXCR, one entry per CDR3 protein. The sample shows approximately 100,000 distinct CDR3 sequences, 12% to 15% of them seen only once. The sample consisted of whole blood. These receptor sequences come from an adult who was a healthcare worker with PCR-confirmed SARS-CoV-2 infection or an uninfected control (not recorded which).

This clonotype appeared many times. CDR3 region: CASSDGRRAYEQYF. Here the CDR3 DNA reads TGTGCCAGCAGTGATGGCAGGCGGGCCTACGAGCAGTACTTC. This chain connects TRBV6-1 to TRBJ2-7; a weak D match, TRBD2 (5 bases). CDR3 length: 14 residues. V shed 3 bases and J shed 2 bases, with 11 bases lying between them. Germline-derived CDR1 and CDR2 are MNHNS and SASEGT.

This clonotype was detected only a few times. The chain links TRBV29-1 to TRBJ2-3; possible D gene TRBD2, 5 bases. Trimming removed 7 bases at V and 1 base at J, with 9 bases between. CDR3 length: 12 amino acids. Germline loops: CDR1 SQVTM, CDR2 ANQGSEA. The CDR3 sequence is CSGWTRTDTQYF. CDR3 nucleotides: TGCAGCGGTTGGACTCGCACAGATACGCAGTATTTT.

This clonotype was observed a handful of times. The V gene is TRBV7-9, the J gene TRBJ1-6, with 8 bases aligning to TRBD1. V lost 5 bases to trimming and J lost 8 bases; unmatched junction nucleotides: 8. Germline values: CDR1 SEHNR, CDR2 FQNEAQ (reference sequence). The CDR3 has 15 amino acids. The CDR3 DNA reads as TGTGCCAGCAGCCAAACCGGGACAGGAGATTCACCCCTCCACTTT. Translated, it gives CASSQTGTGDSPLHF.

This rearrangement joins TRBV11-2 to TRBJ1-2; 7 nucleotides match TRBD1. CDR3 length equals 15 residues. Germline values: CDR1 SGHAT, CDR2 FQNNGV. V lost 2 bases to trimming and J lost 4 bases; unmatched junction nucleotides: 7. CDR3 coding DNA: TGTGCCAGCAGCTTATCAGGGGGATATGGCTATGGCTACACCTTC. The encoded protein is CASSLSGGYGYGYTF.

V usage is TRBV20-1 and J usage is TRBJ1-1; D is unresolved. The CDR3 covers 14 residues. V shed 3 bases and J shed 1 base, with 12 bases lying between them. From germline, CDR1 is DFQATT and CDR2 SNEGSKA (reference sequence). DNA for the CDR3: TGCAGTGCTAGGACACAAGGAGGGAACACTGAAGCTTTCTTT. Encoded protein: CSARTQGGNTEAFF.

In this sample, this clonotype turned up once. The CDR3 does not end in the conserved phenylalanine or tryptophan, so this is likely a read error. The rearrangement joins TRBV7-6 to TRBJ2-6; tentative D call: TRBD2 (5 bases). Germline CDR1 reads SGHVS; CDR2 reads FNYEAQ. Trimming took 7 bases from V and 2 from J, leaving 9 bases between them. This CDR3 has 14 amino acids. As DNA, the CDR3 is TGTGCCAGCACCAGGCGGGCTGGGGCCAACGTCCTGACTCTC. Protein product: CASTRRAGANVLTL.

Only a few counts were recorded for this clonotype. The chain carries TRBV29-1 and TRBJ2-7, with D possibly being TRBD2 (5 bases). V was clipped by 4 bases and J by 7 bases, with 14 bases between them. CDR3 size: 12 residues. CDR1 and CDR2 (germline): SQVTM, ANQGSEA. CDR3 coding DNA: TGCAGCGTTGGGTGGCCGGAGGAGGAGCAGTACTTC. Protein: CSVGWPEEEQYF.

This chain uses TRBV10-3 with TRBJ2-1; a weak D match, TRBD2 (6 bases). Trimming removed 2 bases at V and 7 bases at J, with 12 bases between. CDR1 and CDR2 from the germline V gene are ENHRY and SYGVKD. The CDR3 covers 14 residues. CDR3 coding DNA: TGTGCCATCAGTGAGCGGGGGATAAAAAATGAGCAGTTCTTC. This encodes CAISERGIKNEQFF.

The rearrangement uses TRBV10-3 and TRBJ2-5, with a weak D call TRBD2 (6 bases). CDR1 ENHRY and CDR2 SYGVKD come from the germline V gene. The CDR3 is 13 amino acids. Trimming took 4 bases from V and 5 from J, leaving 11 bases between them. The CDR3 here is CAISAGEGETQYF. CDR3 in DNA: TGTGCCATCAGTGCGGGGGAAGGGGAGACCCAGTACTTC.

This clonotype was found once. The CDR3 spells CASSDIAGGPRYNEQFF. As DNA, the CDR3 is TGTGCCAGCAGTGACATAGCGGGGGGGCCTCGCTACAATGAGCAGTTCTTC. The rearrangement joins TRBV6-4 to TRBJ2-1, with 11 bases aligning to TRBD2. The length of the CDR3 is 17 residues. The V segment lost 2 bases and the J segment 3 bases; nucleotides outside the gene matches: 6. From germline, CDR1 is MRHNA and CDR2 SNTAGT.

This clonotype occurred a few times. V gene TRBV20-1 combines with J gene TRBJ2-7; 10 bases are shared with TRBD1. The CDR3 length is 15 residues. Germline-derived CDR1 and CDR2 are DFQATT and SNEGSKA (reference sequence). J was trimmed by 4 bases and V by 6 bases; bases with no gene match: 12. CDR3 sequence (DNA): TGCAGTGCCTCGATGACAGGGGGCAATTCTTACGAGCAGTACTTC. Translation: CSASMTGGNSYEQYF.

This clonotype was recorded many times. The chain links TRBV6-1 to TRBJ2-1, with unresolved D. The CDR3 is made up of 12 amino acids. Trimming shortened V by 5 bases and J by 8 bases, and 10 bases separated the two germline ends. Germline CDR1 reads MNHNS; CDR2 reads SASEGT. The CDR3 DNA reads TGTGCCAGCAGTTGGACCCAGGATGAGCAGTTCTTC. It is translated as CASSWTQDEQFF.

This clonotype has only a few counts. The chain is built from TRBV5-4 and TRBJ2-1; no definite D call. V lost 4 bases, J lost 2 bases, and 16 bases lay in between. The CDR3 contains 16 residues. The germline V gene has CDR1 SGHNT and CDR2 YYREEE (reference sequence). The CDR3, as DNA: TGTGCCAGCAGCCTGGTTTTCATCACAACCTACAATGAGCAGTTCTTC. Translating it yields CASSLVFITTYNEQFF.

There are a few counts of this clonotype. The chain links TRBV20-1 to TRBJ2-7, with D tentatively TRBD2 (5 bases). The V end lost 0 bases, the J end lost 7 bases, and 22 bases lay between the germline ends. The length of the CDR3 is 16 residues. Germline V gene lookup returns CDR1 DFQATT and CDR2 SNEGSKA (reference sequence). The CDR3: CSARDLGESAAREQYF. CDR3 DNA: TGCAGTGCTAGAGATCTCGGGGAATCCGCTGCTCGGGAGCAGTACTTC.

The sample holds a few counts of this clonotype. The V and J genes are TRBV11-1 and TRBJ2-1; D is ambiguous. Germline CDR1 reads SGHAT; CDR2 reads FQDESV (reference sequence). This CDR3 is built from 13 residues. Trimming took off 5 bases at V and 8 bases at J, with 13 bases between the two ends. CDR3 residues: CASSPTLLDEQFF. For the CDR3, the DNA is TGTGCCAGCAGCCCCACCCTCCTGGATGAGCAGTTCTTC.

This rearrangement joins TRBV4-2 to TRBJ2-1; TRBD2 agrees at 9 bases. The CDR3 runs to 15 residues. Germline V gives CDR1 LGHNA, CDR2 YNFKEQ. Losses at the gene ends were 0 bases for V and 6 bases for J; bases not matched to a gene: 3. The CDR3 is CASSQDQGLANEQFF. The CDR3, as DNA: TGTGCCAGCAGCCAAGATCAGGGACTAGCCAATGAGCAGTTCTTC.

This clonotype was counted a few times. One junction end disagrees with the germline gene, perhaps due to a read error. The J gene is TRBJ1-1, the V gene TRBV4-1; D remains unclear. This CDR3 region has 14 residues. Per the germline V gene, CDR1 is MGHRA and CDR2 is YSYEKL. The CDR3 nucleotides are TGCGCCAGCAGCCAAGCACGGGTGAACTCTGAAGCTTTCTTT. It codes for CASSQARVNSEAFF.

The chain joins TRBV4-3 to TRBJ1-4; unclear D gene. The V end was cut by 1 base, the J end by 8 bases, with 20 bases between. The CDR3 consists of 17 residues. Germline V gene data show CDR1 as LGHNA and CDR2 as YSLEER. The CDR3 region has the DNA TGCGCCAGCAGCCAAGCAAACTCGCGGGAGGGATTGGAAAAACTGTTTTTT. Translation: CASSQANSREGLEKLFF.

This rearrangement joins TRBV28 to TRBJ1-4; D gene ambiguous. The V end lost 4 bases, the J end lost 5 bases, and 14 bases lay between the germline ends. The CDR3 length is 15 residues. Germline V gives CDR1 MDHEN, CDR2 SYDVKM. The CDR3: CASSSPPRNNEKLFF. CDR3 sequence (DNA): TGTGCCAGCAGTTCCCCCCCCCGGAACAATGAAAAACTGTTTTTT.

Remarks on this clonotype: A junction end diverges from the germline sequence, so it may reflect a read error. The rearrangement joins TRBV6-6 to TRBJ1-1; D is unresolved. Germline assignment: CDR1 MNHNY and CDR2 SVGAGI (reference sequence). CDR3 length: 11 amino acids. As DNA, the CDR3 is TGTGCCAGCACTTACGGTACAGAGCCTTTCTTT. Its translation is CASTYGTEPFF.